The 29 T cell receptor beta chains in this list originate from one sample, sequenced in a study of blood T cells in healthy people across ages. The use of a sample-barcoded 5' primer and a J-beta primer mix characterized a second PCR of about 7 to 12 cycles. TCRdb reprocessed the 5' RACE reads via MiXCR and lists one record per CDR3 protein. In the table there are about 680,000 distinct CDR3 sequences, about 52% of which are singletons. The sequenced sample was blood. The origin of the receptors is a woman aged 55-75 years in good health.

To note about this clonotype: A read error is possible here, since a much larger clone lies one base away. The CDR3 here is CSVGANEQFF. The DNA of the CDR3 is TGCAGCGTTGGGGCCAATGAGCAGTTCTTC. The V and J genes are TRBV29-1 and TRBJ2-1; D remains unclear. V lost 4 bases, J lost 6 bases, and 4 bases lay in between. The CDR3 totals 10 residues. Germline V gives CDR1 SQVTM, CDR2 ANQGSEA.

In this sample, this clonotype turned up a few times. The chain employs TRBV4-3 and TRBJ2-3; 8 bases map to TRBD2. The CDR3 extends over 17 amino acids. With 4 bases clipped from V and 2 bases from J, the junction kept 11 bases outside the gene matches. Germline loops: CDR1 LGHNA, CDR2 YSLEER. The CDR3 DNA is TGCGCCAGCAGCCCTTCACAAGCGGGAGAGACCACAGATACGCAGTATTTT. Protein product: CASSPSQAGETTDTQYF.

The V call is TRBV5-1, the J call TRBJ2-3; TRBD2 matches 10 bases. The junction had 6 bases not matched to a gene; V was cut back by 2 bases and J by 3 bases. Germline values: CDR1 SGHRS, CDR2 YFSETQ. This CDR3 contains 16 residues. The CDR3 spells CASSLIAGGVTDTQYF. CDR3 bases: TGCGCCAGCAGCTTAATAGCGGGAGGTGTAACAGATACGCAGTATTTT. The whole variable domain, remainder taken from reference TRBV5-1 and TRBJ2-3, is KAGVTQTPRYLIKTRGQQVTLSCSPISGHRSVSWYQQTPGQGLQFLFEYFSETQRNKGNFPGRFSGRQFSNSRSEMNVSTLELGDSALYLCASSLIAGGVTDTQYFGPGTRLTVL.

This clonotype was observed a single time. The V gene is TRBV5-1, the J gene TRBJ1-4; the D gene is possibly TRBD1 (5 bases). In germline, CDR1 is SGHRS, CDR2 YFSETQ. V was cut by 4 bases and J by 6 bases, with 16 bases left in between. This CDR3 comprises 15 residues. In nucleotides, the CDR3 is TGCGCCAGCAGCCCCGGACATGGAGGGTATGAAAAACTGTTTTTT. Translation gives CASSPGHGGYEKLFF.

The chain has TRBV5-1 and TRBJ2-3; D is unclear. Germline values: CDR1 SGHRS, CDR2 YFSETQ. This CDR3 spans 16 amino acids. Trimming removed 0 bases at V and 2 bases at J, with 13 bases between. The CDR3 loop reads CASSLEGTSDTDTQYF. The CDR3 bases are TGCGCCAGCAGCTTGGAAGGAACCTCGGACACAGATACGCAGTATTTT.

The genes are TRBV15 and TRBJ2-2; 8 bases are shared with TRBD2. In germline, CDR1 is LNHNV, CDR2 YYDKDF (reference sequence). V shed 10 bases, J shed 0 bases, and the junction held 4 bases outside the gene matches. CDR3 size: 14 residues. In DNA form, the CDR3 reads TGTGCCATTCAAGCGGGGGCGAACACCGGGGAGCTGTTTTTT. As protein: CAIQAGANTGELFF. Variable domain in full (rest from reference TRBV15 and TRBJ2-2): DAMVIQNPRYQVTQFGKPVTLSCSQTLNHNVMYWYQQKSSQAPKLLFHYYDKDFNNEADTPDNFQSRRPNTSFCFLDIRSPGLGDTAMYLCAIQAGANTGELFFGEGSRLTVL.

CDR3: CATGTSRTSTDTQYF. CDR3 DNA: TGTGCCACCGGGACGAGCAGAACTAGCACAGATACGCAGTATTTT. The genes are TRBV10-3 and TRBJ2-3, with D tentatively TRBD1 or TRBD2 (5 bases each). CDR3 length: 15 residues. V gave up 10 bases and J gave up 0 bases, with 17 bases separating them. Germline CDR1 and CDR2: ENHRY and SYGVKD.

The chain is built from TRBV20-1 and TRBJ2-5; TRBD2 matches at 8 bases. The CDR3 has 13 amino acids. Germline V gene data show CDR1 as DFQATT and CDR2 as SNEGSKA (reference sequence). With 6 bases clipped from V and 2 bases from J, the junction kept 5 bases outside the gene matches. The CDR3 coding sequence is TGCAGTGCACCCGGGACTAGGCAAGAGACCCAGTACTTC. Amino acids: CSAPGTRQETQYF.

The chain couples TRBV27 to TRBJ2-3, with D possibly being TRBD2 (6 bases). The V end was cut by 4 bases, the J end by 6 bases, with 14 bases between. CDR3 length: 14 residues. The germline V gene has CDR1 MNHEY and CDR2 SMNVEV (reference sequence). In DNA form, the CDR3 reads TGTGCCAGCAGTTGGGACTCTACCGGGGATACGCAGTATTTT. Its translation is CASSWDSTGDTQYF.

The chain uses TRBV28 and TRBJ2-7; TRBD2 agrees at 7 bases. Germline-derived CDR1 and CDR2 are MDHEN and SYDVKM. This CDR3 is built from 15 residues. With V trimmed by 7 bases and J by 2 bases, 11 bases remained unmatched. CDR3 coding DNA: TGTGCCAGCAACCTAGGGAGGGGTGGGGCCTACGAGCAGTACTTC. Protein product: CASNLGRGGAYEQYF.

This clonotype was seen just once. V usage is TRBV6-6 and J usage is TRBJ2-7, with D perhaps given as TRBD1 or TRBD2 (5 bases each). This CDR3 has 14 residues. V was trimmed by 7 bases and J by 0 bases, leaving 13 bases between them. Germline CDR1 MNHNY, CDR2 SVGAGI (reference sequence). CDR3 protein: CASTGPPPSYEQYF. In nucleotides, the CDR3 is TGTGCCAGCACGGGACCGCCACCCTCCTACGAGCAGTACTTC.

This chain connects TRBV6-2 or TRBV6-3 to TRBJ1-2; a possible D gene is TRBD1 (5 bases). Trimming removed 1 base from V and 8 bases from J, with 11 bases in between. Germline V gives CDR1 MNHEY, CDR2 SVGEGT. The CDR3 has 13 amino acids. CDR3 in DNA: TGTGCCAGCAGTTACTTATCAGGGTACGGCTACACCTTC. It encodes CASSYLSGYGYTF.

In nucleotides, the CDR3 is TGTGCCAGCAGTCCTTCCCGTTACCAAGAGACCCAGTACTTC. Residues: CASSPSRYQETQYF. V usage is TRBV27 and J usage is TRBJ2-5; D call uncertain. CDR1 and CDR2 (germline): MNHEY, SMNVEV (reference sequence). The length of the CDR3 is 14 residues. Trimming shortened V by 5 bases and J by 0 bases, and 10 bases separated the two germline ends.

This clonotype has only a few counts. As DNA, the CDR3 is TGTGCCAGCAGTTACTTCCACGAGCAGTACTTC. It codes for CASSYFHEQYF. This rearrangement joins TRBV6-2 or TRBV6-3 to TRBJ2-7; D unresolved. The CDR3 consists of 11 residues. Germline loops: CDR1 MNHEY, CDR2 SVGEGT. Trimming shortened V by 1 base and J by 5 bases, and 3 bases separated the two germline ends.

This chain uses TRBV14 with TRBJ2-7; 7 nucleotides line up with TRBD1. The CDR3 is 13 amino acids. Germline values: CDR1 SGHDN, CDR2 FVKESK. Trimming cost V 5 bases and J 6 bases; bases outside gene matches: 7. DNA for the CDR3: TGTGCCAGCAGCAAACAGGGGTCGCGCGAGCAGTACTTC. Translation gives CASSKQGSREQYF.

The V gene is TRBV20-1, the J gene TRBJ1-6; the match to TRBD1 covers 10 bases. The germline V gene encodes CDR1 DFQATT and CDR2 SNEGSKA (reference sequence). With 3 bases clipped from V and 1 base from J, the junction kept 9 bases outside the gene matches. CDR3 length: 18 residues. DNA for the CDR3: TGCAGTGCTAGGGGAGGACAGGGGGGTCTGTCCTATAATTCACCCCTCCACTTT. Translated, it gives CSARGGQGGLSYNSPLHF.

This clonotype came up a few times. The V gene is TRBV3-1, the J gene TRBJ2-1; D is unclear. The V gene lost 4 bases and the J gene lost 9 bases, with 10 bases spanning the gap. This CDR3 contains 12 residues. Germline CDR1 is LGHDT and CDR2 is YNNKEL (reference sequence). The chain's CDR3 is CASSRFGAEQFF. The CDR3 DNA is TGTGCCAGCAGCCGATTCGGCGCTGAGCAGTTCTTC.

The genes are TRBV11-3 and TRBJ2-1; a possible D gene is TRBD2 (5 bases). CDR1 is SGHNT, CDR2 YENEEA, per germline. The germline V and J ends were trimmed by 3 bases and 10 bases, with 10 bases remaining between them. This CDR3 has 12 residues. The CDR3 spells CASSFGKSEQFF. In DNA, the CDR3 is TGTGCCAGCAGCTTCGGGAAGTCGGAGCAGTTCTTC. Variable domain in full (rest from reference TRBV11-3 and TRBJ2-1): EAGVVQSPRYKIIEKKQPVAFWCNPISGHNTLYWYLQNLGQGPELLIRYENEEAVDDSQLPKDRFSAERLKGVDSTLKIQPAELGDSAVYLCASSFGKSEQFFGPGTRLTVL.

This chain connects TRBV28 to TRBJ2-5, with 8 bases identical to TRBD2. Germline V gene lookup returns CDR1 MDHEN and CDR2 SYDVKM. J lost 4 bases, V lost 7 bases, and 14 bases had no gene match. The CDR3 runs to 16 residues. Here the CDR3 reads CASTGAGTRVGETQYF. As DNA, the CDR3 is TGTGCCAGCACGGGGGCCGGGACTAGAGTCGGAGAGACCCAGTACTTC.

This clonotype has more than one count but fewer than ten. The chain has TRBV7-2 and TRBJ2-3, with 8 bases aligning to TRBD2. V was clipped by 5 bases and J by 6 bases; unmatched bases: 4. The germline CDR1 and CDR2 sequences are SGHTA and FQGNSA. The CDR3 totals 13 residues. CDR3 sequence reads: CASSPSGSDTQYF. The CDR3 DNA sequence: TGTGCCAGCAGCCCAAGCGGGAGCGATACGCAGTATTTT.

The chain has TRBV2 and TRBJ1-6, with 10 bases identical to TRBD1. V trimming: 6 bases; J trimming: 7 bases; junction bases outside the gene matches: 6. Germline V gives CDR1 SNHLY, CDR2 FYNNEI. CDR3 length: 15 residues. For the CDR3, the DNA is TGTGCCAGCAGGAAGACAGGGGGCAACAATTCACCCCTCCACTTT. Its translation: CASRKTGGNNSPLHF.

This clonotype came up a few times. The J gene is TRBJ1-4, the V gene TRBV9; TRBD1 matches at 8 bases. Trimming at V came to 0 bases and at J to 5 bases, leaving 3 bases not matched to a gene. Looked up from germline, CDR1 is SGDLS and CDR2 is YYNGEE. The CDR3 is 15 residues long. For the CDR3, the DNA is TGTGCCAGCAGCGTAGCTACAGGGGGGAATGAAAAACTGTTTTTT. Translated, it gives CASSVATGGNEKLFF.

V usage is TRBV11-2 and J usage is TRBJ2-3, with 7 bases aligning to TRBD1. V lost 10 bases to trimming and J lost 5 bases; unmatched junction nucleotides: 12. The CDR3 runs 14 residues. Per the germline V gene, CDR1 is SGHAT and CDR2 is FQNNGV. CDR3 coding DNA: TGTGCCACCTCCACCATACAGGGGCGAGATACGCAGTATTTT. Protein product: CATSTIQGRDTQYF.

The V and J genes are TRBV4-2 and TRBJ2-3; weak D call: TRBD1 (5 bases). Per germline, CDR1 LGHNA and CDR2 YNFKEQ. Between the trimmed V and J ends, which lost 0 bases and 5 bases, there was a span of 12 bases. The CDR3 spans 15 residues. The CDR3: CASSQDRQGGDTQYF. The CDR3 DNA follows: TGTGCCAGCAGCCAAGATCGGCAGGGCGGAGATACGCAGTATTTT.

This clonotype was detected only a few times. The chain has TRBV20-1 and TRBJ2-1; TRBD2 agrees at 7 bases. The germline V gene encodes CDR1 DFQATT and CDR2 SNEGSKA (reference sequence). The CDR3 loop spans 14 amino acids. In DNA form, the CDR3 reads TGCAGCACGGCCGGGGAGGGCTCCTACAATGAGCAGTTCTTC. Translating gives CSTAGEGSYNEQFF.

The rearrangement uses TRBV6-5 and TRBJ2-1; 12 bases agree with TRBD2. Germline V gene sequence: CDR1 MNHEY, CDR2 SVGAGI. CDR3 length: 14 residues. The V gene end was trimmed by 8 bases and the J gene end by 2 bases; junction bases not matched to a gene: 1. CDR3 sequence reads: CASRLAGAYNEQFF. Here the CDR3 DNA reads TGTGCCAGCCGACTAGCGGGAGCCTACAATGAGCAGTTCTTC.

The chain uses TRBV18 and TRBJ1-1, with 10 bases identical to TRBD1. V lost 1 base and J lost 4; bases outside the gene matches: 3. The CDR3 sequence is 15 residues long. The germline CDR1 and CDR2 sequences are KGHSH and LQKENI. CDR3 sequence reads: CASSPRQGAVTEAFF. For the CDR3, the DNA is TGTGCCAGCTCACCACGACAGGGGGCGGTCACTGAAGCTTTCTTT.

This CDR3 reads CSAVGERGETQYF. CDR3 in DNA: TGCAGTGCTGTGGGGGAGAGGGGTGAGACCCAGTACTTC. This chain links TRBV20-1 with TRBJ2-5; D might be TRBD1 or TRBD2, each matching 5 bases. V was trimmed by 5 bases and J by 5 bases, leaving 15 bases between them. The CDR3 is 13 residues long. CDR1 is DFQATT and CDR2 is SNEGSKA in the germline V gene (reference sequence).

The sample holds a few counts of this clonotype. The V call is TRBV12-3 or TRBV12-4, the J call TRBJ1-2; D is uncertain. The V and J ends lost 4 bases and 6 bases respectively, with 9 bases between them. This CDR3 contains 12 residues. The CDR3 DNA follows: TGTGCCAGCAGTTACTACAGAGATGGCTACACCTTC. Translation gives CASSYYRDGYTF.